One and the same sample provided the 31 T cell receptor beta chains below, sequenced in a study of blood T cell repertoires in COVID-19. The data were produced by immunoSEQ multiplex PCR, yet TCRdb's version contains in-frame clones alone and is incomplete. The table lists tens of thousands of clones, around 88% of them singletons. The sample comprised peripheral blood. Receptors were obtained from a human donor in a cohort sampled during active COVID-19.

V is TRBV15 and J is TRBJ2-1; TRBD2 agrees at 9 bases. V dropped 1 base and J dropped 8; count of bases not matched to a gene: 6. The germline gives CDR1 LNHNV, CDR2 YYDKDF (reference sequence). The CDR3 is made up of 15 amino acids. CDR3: CATSRAGREGDEQFF. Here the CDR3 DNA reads TGTGCCACCAGCAGAGCGGGGCGGGAGGGAGATGAGCAGTTCTTC. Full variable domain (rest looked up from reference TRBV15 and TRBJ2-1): DAMVIQNPRYQVTQFGKPVTLSCSQTLNHNVMYWYQQKSSQAPKLLFHYYDKDFNNEADTPDNFQSRRPNTSFCFLDIRSPGLGDTAMYLCATSRAGREGDEQFFGPGTRLTVL.

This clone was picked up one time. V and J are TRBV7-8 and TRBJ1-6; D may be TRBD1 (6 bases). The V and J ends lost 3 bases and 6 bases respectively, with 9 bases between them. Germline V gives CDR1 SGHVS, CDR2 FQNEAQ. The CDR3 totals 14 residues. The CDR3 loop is CASSFGQLNSPLHF. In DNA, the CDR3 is TGTGCCAGCAGCTTCGGACAGCTTAATTCACCCCTCCACTTT. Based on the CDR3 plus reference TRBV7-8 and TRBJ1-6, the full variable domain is GAGVSQSPRYKVAKRGQDVALRCDPISGHVSLFWYQQALGQGPEFLTYFQNEAQLDKSGLPSDRFFAERPEGSVSTLKIQRTQQEDSAVYLCASSFGQLNSPLHFGNGTRLTVT.

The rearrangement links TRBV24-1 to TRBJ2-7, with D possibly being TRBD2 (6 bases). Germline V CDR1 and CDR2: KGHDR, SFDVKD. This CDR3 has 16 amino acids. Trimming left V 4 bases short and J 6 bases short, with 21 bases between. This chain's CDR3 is CATSDAVGAGWGEQYF. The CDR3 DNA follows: TGTGCCACCAGTGACGCGGTAGGGGCGGGATGGGGCGAGCAGTACTTC.

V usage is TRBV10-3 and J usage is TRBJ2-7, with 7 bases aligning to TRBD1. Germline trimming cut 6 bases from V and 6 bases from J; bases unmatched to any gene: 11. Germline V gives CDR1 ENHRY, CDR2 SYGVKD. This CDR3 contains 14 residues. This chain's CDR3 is CAISQTGLQREQYF. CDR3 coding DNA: TGTGCCATCAGCCAGACAGGGTTACAGCGCGAGCAGTACTTC.

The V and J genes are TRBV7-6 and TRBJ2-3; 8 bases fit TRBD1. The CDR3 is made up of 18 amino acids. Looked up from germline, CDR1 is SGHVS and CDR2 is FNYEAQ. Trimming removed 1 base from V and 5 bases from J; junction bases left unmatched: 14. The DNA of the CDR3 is TGTGCCAGCAGCTTAGGGGTGAGGCCAGGGGGCCCTGAAGATACGCAGTATTTT. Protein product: CASSLGVRPGGPEDTQYF.

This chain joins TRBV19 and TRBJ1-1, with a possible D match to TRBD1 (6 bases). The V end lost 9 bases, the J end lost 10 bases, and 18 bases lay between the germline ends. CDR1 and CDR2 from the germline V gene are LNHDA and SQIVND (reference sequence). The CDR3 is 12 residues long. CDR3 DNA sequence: TGTGCCAGCACCAGGACAGACCTTCGAGCTTTCTTT. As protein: CASTRTDLRAFF.

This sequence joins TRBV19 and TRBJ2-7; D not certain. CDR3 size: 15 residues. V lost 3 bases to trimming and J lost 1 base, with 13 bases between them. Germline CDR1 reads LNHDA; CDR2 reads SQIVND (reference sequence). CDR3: CASSILATPSYEQYF. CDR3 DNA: TGTGCCAGTAGTATTTTAGCCACCCCTTCCTACGAGCAGTACTTC.

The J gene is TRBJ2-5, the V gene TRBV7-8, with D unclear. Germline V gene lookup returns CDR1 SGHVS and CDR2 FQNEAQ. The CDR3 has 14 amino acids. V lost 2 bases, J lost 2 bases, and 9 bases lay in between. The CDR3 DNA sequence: TGTGCCAGCAGCTTACCACTGCCGCAAGAGACCCAGTACTTC. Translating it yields CASSLPLPQETQYF. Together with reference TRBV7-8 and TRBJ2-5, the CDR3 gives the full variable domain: GAGVSQSPRYKVAKRGQDVALRCDPISGHVSLFWYQQALGQGPEFLTYFQNEAQLDKSGLPSDRFFAERPEGSVSTLKIQRTQQEDSAVYLCASSLPLPQETQYFGPGTRLLVL.

The CDR3 DNA is TGTGCCAGCAGCTTGAACGCGGACAGGGGATTCTACGAGCAGTACTTC. This encodes CASSLNADRGFYEQYF. The gene calls are TRBV5-6 and TRBJ2-7; TRBD1 matches at 9 bases. Losses at the gene ends were 1 base for V and 3 bases for J; bases not matched to a gene: 8. The CDR3 is 16 residues long. The V gene's germline CDR1 is SGHDT and CDR2 YYEEEE. The entire variable domain, with the rest obtained from reference TRBV5-6 and TRBJ2-7, is as follows: DAGVTQSPTHLIKTRGQQVTLRCSPKSGHDTVSWYQQALGQGPQFIFQYYEEEERQRGNFPDRFSGHQFPNYSSELNVNALLLGDSALYLCASSLNADRGFYEQYFGPGTRLTVT.

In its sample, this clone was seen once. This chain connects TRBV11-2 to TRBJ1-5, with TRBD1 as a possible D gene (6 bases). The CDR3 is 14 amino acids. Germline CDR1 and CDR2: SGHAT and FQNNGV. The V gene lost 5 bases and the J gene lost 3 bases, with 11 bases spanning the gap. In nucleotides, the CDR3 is TGTGCCAGCAGCCTTTCAGGGGTCAATCAGCCCCAGCATTTT. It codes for CASSLSGVNQPQHF.

Here the CDR3 reads CASSLDFLALLQETQYF. CDR3 bases: TGTGCCAGCAGCTTAGATTTCCTAGCCCTCCTCCAAGAGACCCAGTACTTC. The V gene is TRBV7-9, the J gene TRBJ2-5, with D perhaps matching TRBD2 (5 bases). V was shortened by 1 base and J by 1 base, with 16 bases between the two germline ends. Germline V gives CDR1 SEHNR, CDR2 FQNEAQ (reference sequence). There are 17 residues in the CDR3.

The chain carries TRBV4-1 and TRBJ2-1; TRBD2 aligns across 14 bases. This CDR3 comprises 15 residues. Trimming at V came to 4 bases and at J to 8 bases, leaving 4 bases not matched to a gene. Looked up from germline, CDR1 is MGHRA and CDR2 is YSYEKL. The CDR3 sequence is CASSRLAGGPHEQFF. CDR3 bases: TGCGCCAGCAGCCGACTAGCGGGAGGGCCCCATGAGCAGTTCTTC.

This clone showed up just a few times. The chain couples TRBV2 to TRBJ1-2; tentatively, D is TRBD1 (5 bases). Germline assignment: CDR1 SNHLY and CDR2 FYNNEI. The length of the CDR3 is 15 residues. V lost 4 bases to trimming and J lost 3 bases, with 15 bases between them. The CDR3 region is CASSGGQGGDYGYTF. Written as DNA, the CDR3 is TGTGCCAGCAGTGGGGGCCAGGGAGGGGACTATGGCTACACCTTC.

The CDR3 coding sequence is TGTGCCAGCAGTTACTCCCGCCTATTCTACAATGAGCAGTTCTTC. Translated: CASSYSRLFYNEQFF. V usage is TRBV6-2 or TRBV6-3 and J usage is TRBJ2-1; no clear D. The CDR3 is 15 residues long. Trimming took off 0 bases at V and 3 bases at J, with 9 bases between the two ends. Germline V gene lookup returns CDR1 MNHEY and CDR2 SVGEGT.

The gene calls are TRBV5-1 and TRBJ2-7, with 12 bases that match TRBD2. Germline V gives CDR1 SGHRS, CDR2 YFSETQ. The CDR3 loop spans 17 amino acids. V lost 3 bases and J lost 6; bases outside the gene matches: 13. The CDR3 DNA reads TGCGCCAGCAGCTCGGGGGGAACTAGCGGGAGGTCTCTCGAGCAGTACTTC. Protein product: CASSSGGTSGRSLEQYF.

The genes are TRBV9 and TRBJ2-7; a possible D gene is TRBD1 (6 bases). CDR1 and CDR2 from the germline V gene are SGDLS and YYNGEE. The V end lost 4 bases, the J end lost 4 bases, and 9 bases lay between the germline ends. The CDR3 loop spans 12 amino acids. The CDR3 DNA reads TGTGCCAGCAGCCCCCAGGGGTACGAGCAGTACTTC. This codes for CASSPQGYEQYF.

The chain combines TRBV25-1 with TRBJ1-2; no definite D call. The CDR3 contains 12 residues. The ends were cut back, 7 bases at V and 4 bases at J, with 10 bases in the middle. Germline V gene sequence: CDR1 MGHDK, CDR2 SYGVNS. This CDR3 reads CASTGLLYGYTF. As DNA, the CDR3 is TGTGCCAGCACCGGACTGCTCTATGGCTACACCTTC.

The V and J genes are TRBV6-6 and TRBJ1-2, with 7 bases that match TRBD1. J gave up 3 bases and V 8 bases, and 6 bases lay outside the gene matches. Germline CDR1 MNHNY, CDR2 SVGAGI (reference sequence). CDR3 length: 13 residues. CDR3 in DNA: TGTGCCAGCCTAGAAACAGGGGACTATGGCTACACCTTC. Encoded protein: CASLETGDYGYTF.

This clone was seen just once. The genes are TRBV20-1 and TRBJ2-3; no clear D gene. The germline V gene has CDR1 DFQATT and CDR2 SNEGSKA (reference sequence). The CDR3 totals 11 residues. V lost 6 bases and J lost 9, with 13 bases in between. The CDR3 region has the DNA TGCAGTGCCCGGGTCCTGTGGACGCAGTATTTT. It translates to CSARVLWTQYF.

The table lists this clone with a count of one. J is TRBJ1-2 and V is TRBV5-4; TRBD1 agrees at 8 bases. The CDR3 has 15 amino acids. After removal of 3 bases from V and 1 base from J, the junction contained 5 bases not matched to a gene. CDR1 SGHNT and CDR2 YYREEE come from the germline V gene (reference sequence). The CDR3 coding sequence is TGTGCCAGCAGCTCTGGGACAGGCAGTAACTATGGCTACACCTTC. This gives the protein CASSSGTGSNYGYTF.

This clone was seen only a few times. DNA of the CDR3: TGTGCCAGCAGCTTTGGTGAGGGCAAAACCTCGCGGACTGAAGCTTTCTTT. Amino acid sequence: CASSFGEGKTSRTEAFF. V is TRBV5-6 and J is TRBJ1-1; D is undetermined. From germline, CDR1 is SGHDT and CDR2 YYEEEE. The ends were cut back, 2 bases at V and 5 bases at J, with 22 bases in the middle. The CDR3 runs 17 residues.

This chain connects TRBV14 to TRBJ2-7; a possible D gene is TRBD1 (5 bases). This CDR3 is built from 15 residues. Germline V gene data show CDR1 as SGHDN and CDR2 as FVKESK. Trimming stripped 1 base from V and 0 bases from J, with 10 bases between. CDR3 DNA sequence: TGTGCCAGCAGCCAAGGGGGTAGGGGCTCCTACGAGCAGTACTTC. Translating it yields CASSQGGRGSYEQYF.

CDR3 sequence reads: CASSQAGDQPQHF. Here the CDR3 DNA reads TGCGCCAGCAGCCAAGCAGGTGATCAGCCCCAGCATTTT. V gene TRBV4-1 combines with J gene TRBJ1-5; D is uncertain. This CDR3 has 13 amino acids. Germline values: CDR1 MGHRA, CDR2 YSYEKL. With 1 base removed from V and 5 bases from J, the gap between germline ends came to 6 bases.

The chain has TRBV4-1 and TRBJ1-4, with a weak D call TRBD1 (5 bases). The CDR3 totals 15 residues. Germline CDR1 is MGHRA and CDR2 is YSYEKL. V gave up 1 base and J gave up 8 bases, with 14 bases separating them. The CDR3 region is CASSQGPGWGEKLFF. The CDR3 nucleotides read TGCGCCAGCAGCCAAGGTCCAGGGTGGGGCGAAAAACTGTTTTTT.

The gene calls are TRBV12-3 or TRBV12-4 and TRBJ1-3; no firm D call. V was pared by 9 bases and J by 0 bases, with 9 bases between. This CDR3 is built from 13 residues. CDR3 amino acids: CASYSSSGNTIYF. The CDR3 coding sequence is TGTGCCAGTTACAGCAGCTCTGGAAACACCATATATTTT.

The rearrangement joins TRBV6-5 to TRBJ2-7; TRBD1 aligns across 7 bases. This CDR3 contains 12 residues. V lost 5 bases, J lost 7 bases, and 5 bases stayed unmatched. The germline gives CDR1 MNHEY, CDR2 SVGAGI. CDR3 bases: TGTGCCAGCAGTAGGGCAGGGGGAGAGCAGTACTTC. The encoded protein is CASSRAGGEQYF.

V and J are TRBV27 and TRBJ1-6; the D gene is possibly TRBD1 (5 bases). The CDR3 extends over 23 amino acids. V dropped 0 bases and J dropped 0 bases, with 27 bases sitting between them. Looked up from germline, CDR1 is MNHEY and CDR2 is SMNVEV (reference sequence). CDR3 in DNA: TGTGCCAGCAGTTTATCGGGGCCCAGGGATTATACGCGATTGAGCTCCTATAATTCACCCCTCCACTTT. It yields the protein CASSLSGPRDYTRLSSYNSPLHF.

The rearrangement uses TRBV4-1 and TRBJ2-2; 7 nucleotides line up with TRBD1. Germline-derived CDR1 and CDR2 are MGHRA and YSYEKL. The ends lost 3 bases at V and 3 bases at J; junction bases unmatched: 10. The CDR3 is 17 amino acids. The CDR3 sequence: CASSQDSGTDHTGELFF. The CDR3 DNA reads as TGCGCCAGCAGCCAGGACTCCGGGACAGACCACACCGGGGAGCTGTTTTTT.

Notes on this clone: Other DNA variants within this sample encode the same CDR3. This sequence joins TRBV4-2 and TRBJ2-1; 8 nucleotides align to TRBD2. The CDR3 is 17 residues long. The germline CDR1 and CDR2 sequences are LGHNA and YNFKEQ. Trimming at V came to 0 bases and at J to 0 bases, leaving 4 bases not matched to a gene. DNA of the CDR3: TGTGCCAGCAGCCAAGAACCTAGCGGGTCCTCCTACAATGAGCAGTTCTTC. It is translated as CASSQEPSGSSYNEQFF.

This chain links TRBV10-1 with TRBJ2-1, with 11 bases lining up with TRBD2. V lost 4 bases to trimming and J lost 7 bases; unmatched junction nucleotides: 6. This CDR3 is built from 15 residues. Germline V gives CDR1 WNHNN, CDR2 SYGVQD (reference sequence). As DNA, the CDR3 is TGCGCCAGCAGTGTTCAGACTAGCGGGACGAATGAGCAGTTCTTC. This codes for CASSVQTSGTNEQFF.

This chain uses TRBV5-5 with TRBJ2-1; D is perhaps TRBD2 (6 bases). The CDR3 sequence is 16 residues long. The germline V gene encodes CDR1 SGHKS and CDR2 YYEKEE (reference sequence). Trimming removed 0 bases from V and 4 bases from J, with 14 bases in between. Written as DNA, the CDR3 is TGTGCCAGCAGCTTGGTTCCGGGGGATCCGTACAATGAGCAGTTCTTC. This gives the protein CASSLVPGDPYNEQFF.